This T cell receptor (beta chain) was captured in a study of shared clonotypes between healthy human individuals. V dropped 3 bases and J dropped 5 bases, with 7 bases sitting between them. Per the germline V gene, CDR1 is SNHLY and CDR2 is FYNNEI. This CDR3 spans 13 amino acids. The authors loaded 150 to 250 ng DNA, about 30,000 T cell genomes, into sorted-subset replicate PCRs. The repertoire was sequenced with immunoSEQ multiplex PCR; TCRdb's copy has only in-frame clones and lacks some. The repertoire holds about 2.4 million clones, with around 90% as singletons. The sequence came from a young man in good health. The V call is TRBV2, the J call TRBJ2-2; D remains ambiguous. Material for sequencing was naive CD4+ T cells sorted from blood. Subset noted: CD45RA+ positively selected. The CDR3 sequence is CASSDVRTGELFF. The CDR3 DNA sequence: TGTGCCAGCAGTGATGTGCGGACCGGGGAGCTGTTTTTT.